The T cell receptor beta chain described here comes from a study of blood T cells in healthy people across ages. V lost 8 bases to trimming and J lost 12 bases, with 21 bases between them. In germline, CDR1 is SQVTM, CDR2 ANQGSEA. The CDR3 has 12 amino acids. A second PCR of roughly 7 to 11 cycles used a sample-barcoded 5' primer and a J-beta primer mix. MiXCR, run by TCRdb on the 5' RACE reads, gives a single entry per CDR3 protein. The data show about 1.4 million distinct CDR3 sequences, with 55% to 75% seen just once and about 6.7% held by the top ten. The receptor was derived from a man younger than 35 in good health. This chain joins TRBV29-1 and TRBJ2-3; D unresolved. Sample: blood. In DNA, the CDR3 is TGCAGCATCCAAACGGGCGGCCGAAGTCAGTATTTT. This gives the protein CSIQTGGRSQYF.